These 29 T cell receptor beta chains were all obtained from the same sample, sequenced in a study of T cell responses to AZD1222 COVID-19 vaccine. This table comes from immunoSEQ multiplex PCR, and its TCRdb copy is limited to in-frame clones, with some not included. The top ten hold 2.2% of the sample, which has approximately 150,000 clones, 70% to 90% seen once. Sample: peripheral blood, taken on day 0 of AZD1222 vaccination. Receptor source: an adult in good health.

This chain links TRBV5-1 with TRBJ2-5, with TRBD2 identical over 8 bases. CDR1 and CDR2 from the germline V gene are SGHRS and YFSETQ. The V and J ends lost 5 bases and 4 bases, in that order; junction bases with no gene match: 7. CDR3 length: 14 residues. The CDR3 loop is CASSRTGGGETQYF. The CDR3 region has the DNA TGCGCCAGCAGTCGGACGGGAGGGGGAGAGACCCAGTACTTC.

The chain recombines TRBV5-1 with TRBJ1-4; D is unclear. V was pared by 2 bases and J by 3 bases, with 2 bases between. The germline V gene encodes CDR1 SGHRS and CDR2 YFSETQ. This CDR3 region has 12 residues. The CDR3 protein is CASSLPNEKLFF. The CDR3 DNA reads TGCGCCAGCAGCTTACCTAATGAAAAACTGTTTTTT.

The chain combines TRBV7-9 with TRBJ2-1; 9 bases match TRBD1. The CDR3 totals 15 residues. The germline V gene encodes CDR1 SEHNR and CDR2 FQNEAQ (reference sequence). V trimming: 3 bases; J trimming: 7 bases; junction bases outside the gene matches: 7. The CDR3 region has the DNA TGTGCCAGCAGCTTTGACAGGGGGGCGTGGAATGAGCAGTTCTTC. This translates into CASSFDRGAWNEQFF. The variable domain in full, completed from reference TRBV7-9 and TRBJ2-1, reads DTGVSQNPRHKITKRGQNVTFRCDPISEHNRLYWYRQTLGQGPEFLTYFQNEAQLEKSRLLSDRFSAERPKGSFSTLEIQRTEQGDSAMYLCASSFDRGAWNEQFFGPGTRLTVL.

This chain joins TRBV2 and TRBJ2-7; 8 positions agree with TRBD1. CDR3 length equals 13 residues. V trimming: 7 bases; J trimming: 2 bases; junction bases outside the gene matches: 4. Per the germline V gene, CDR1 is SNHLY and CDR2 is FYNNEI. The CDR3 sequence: CASKGDRTYEQYF. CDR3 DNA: TGTGCCAGCAAGGGGGACAGGACCTACGAGCAGTACTTC.

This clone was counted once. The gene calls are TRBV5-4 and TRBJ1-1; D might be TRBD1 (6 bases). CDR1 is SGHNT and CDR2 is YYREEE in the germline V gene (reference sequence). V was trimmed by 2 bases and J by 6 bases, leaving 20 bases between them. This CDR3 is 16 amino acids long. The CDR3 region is CASSFQGRATSAEAFF. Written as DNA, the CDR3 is TGTGCCAGCAGCTTCCAGGGGCGGGCGACGTCGGCTGAAGCTTTCTTT.

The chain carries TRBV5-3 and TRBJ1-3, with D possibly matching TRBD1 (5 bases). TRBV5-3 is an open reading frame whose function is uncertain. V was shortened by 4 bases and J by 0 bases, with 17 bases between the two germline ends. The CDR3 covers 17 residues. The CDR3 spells CARSTGRLVVSGNTIYF. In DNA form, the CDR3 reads TGTGCCAGAAGCACGGGACGGCTCGTAGTCTCTGGAAACACCATATATTTT.

The CDR3 DNA reads as TGTGCCAGCAGCTTAGCCCCCGGGGCTAACACCGGGGAGCTGTTTTTT. It translates to CASSLAPGANTGELFF. The V call is TRBV7-2, the J call TRBJ2-2; D possibly matches TRBD1 or TRBD2 (5 bases each). Germline CDR1 reads SGHTA; CDR2 reads FQGNSA. V was trimmed by 0 bases and J by 2 bases, leaving 10 bases between them. The CDR3 runs 16 residues. Full variable domain (outside the CDR3, taken from reference TRBV7-2 and TRBJ2-2): GAGVSQSPSNKVTEKGKDVELRCDPISGHTALYWYRQSLGQGLEFLIYFQGNSAPDKSGLPSDRFSAERTGGSVSTLTIQRTQQEDSAVYLCASSLAPGANTGELFFGEGSRLTVL.

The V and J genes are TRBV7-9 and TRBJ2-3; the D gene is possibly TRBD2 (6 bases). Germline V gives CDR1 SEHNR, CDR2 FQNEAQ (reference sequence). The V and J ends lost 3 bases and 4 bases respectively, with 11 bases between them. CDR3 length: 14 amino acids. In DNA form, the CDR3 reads TGTGCCAGCAGCTTCGCCGGACTACCAGATACGCAGTATTTT. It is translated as CASSFAGLPDTQYF.

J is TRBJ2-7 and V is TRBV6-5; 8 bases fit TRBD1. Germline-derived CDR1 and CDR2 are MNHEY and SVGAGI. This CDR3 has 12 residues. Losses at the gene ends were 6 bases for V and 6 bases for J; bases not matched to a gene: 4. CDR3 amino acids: CASRQGAGEQYF. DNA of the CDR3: TGTGCCAGCAGGCAGGGGGCAGGCGAGCAGTACTTC.

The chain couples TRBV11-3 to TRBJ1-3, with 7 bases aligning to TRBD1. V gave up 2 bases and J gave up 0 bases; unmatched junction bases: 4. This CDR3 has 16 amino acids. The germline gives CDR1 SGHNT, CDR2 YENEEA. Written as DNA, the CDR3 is TGTGCCAGCAGCTTAACCACAGGGGACTCTGGAAACACCATATATTTT. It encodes CASSLTTGDSGNTIYF.

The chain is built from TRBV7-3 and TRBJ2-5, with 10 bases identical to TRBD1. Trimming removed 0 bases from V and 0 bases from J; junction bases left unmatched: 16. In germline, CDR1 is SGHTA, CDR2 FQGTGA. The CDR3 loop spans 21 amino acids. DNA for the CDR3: TGTGCCAGCAGCTTAACACCCCCGGGGACAGGGGTCCCCCTTAACCAAGAGACCCAGTACTTC. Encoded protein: CASSLTPPGTGVPLNQETQYF.

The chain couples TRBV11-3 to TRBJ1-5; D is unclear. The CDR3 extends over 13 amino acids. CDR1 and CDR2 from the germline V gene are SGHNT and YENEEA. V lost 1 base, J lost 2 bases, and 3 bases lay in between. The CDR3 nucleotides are TGTGCCAGCAGCTTAGCCGGCAATCAGCCCCAGCATTTT. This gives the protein CASSLAGNQPQHF.

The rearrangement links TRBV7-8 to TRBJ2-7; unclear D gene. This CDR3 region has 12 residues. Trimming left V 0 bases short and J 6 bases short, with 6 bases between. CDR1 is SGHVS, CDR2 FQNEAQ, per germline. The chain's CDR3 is CASSLAKGEQYF. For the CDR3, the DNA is TGTGCCAGCAGCTTAGCCAAGGGCGAGCAGTACTTC. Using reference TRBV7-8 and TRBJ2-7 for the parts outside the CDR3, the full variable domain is GAGVSQSPRYKVAKRGQDVALRCDPISGHVSLFWYQQALGQGPEFLTYFQNEAQLDKSGLPSDRFFAERPEGSVSTLKIQRTQQEDSAVYLCASSLAKGEQYFGPGTRLTVT.

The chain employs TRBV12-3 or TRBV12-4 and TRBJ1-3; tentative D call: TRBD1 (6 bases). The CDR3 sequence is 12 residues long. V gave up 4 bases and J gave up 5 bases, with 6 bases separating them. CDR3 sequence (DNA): TGTGCCAGCAGTTGGGACAGAAACACCATATATTTT. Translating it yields CASSWDRNTIYF.

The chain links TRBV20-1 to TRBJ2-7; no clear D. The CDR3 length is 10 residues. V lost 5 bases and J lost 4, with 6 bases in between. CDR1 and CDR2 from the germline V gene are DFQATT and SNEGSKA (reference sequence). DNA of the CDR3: TGCAGTGCTGCCCATTACGAGCAGTACTTC. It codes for CSAAHYEQYF.

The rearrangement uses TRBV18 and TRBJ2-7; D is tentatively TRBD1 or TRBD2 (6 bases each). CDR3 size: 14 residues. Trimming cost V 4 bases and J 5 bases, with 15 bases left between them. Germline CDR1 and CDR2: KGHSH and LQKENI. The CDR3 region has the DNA TGTGCCAGCTCACACGCGGGACAAGTCAACGAGCAGTACTTC. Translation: CASSHAGQVNEQYF.

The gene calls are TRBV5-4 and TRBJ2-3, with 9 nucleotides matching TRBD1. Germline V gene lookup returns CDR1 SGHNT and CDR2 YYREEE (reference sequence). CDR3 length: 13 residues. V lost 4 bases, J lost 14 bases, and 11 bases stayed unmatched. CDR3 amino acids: CASSTTSTGGRYF. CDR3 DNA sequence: TGTGCCAGCAGCACCACTTCGACAGGGGGAAGGTATTTT.

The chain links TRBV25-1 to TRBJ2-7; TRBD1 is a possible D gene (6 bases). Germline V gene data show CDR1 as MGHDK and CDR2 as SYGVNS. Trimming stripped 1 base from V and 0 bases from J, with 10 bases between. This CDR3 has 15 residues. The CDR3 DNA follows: TGTGCCAGCAGTGAATCAACAGGGTTCTCCTACGAGCAGTACTTC. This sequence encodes CASSESTGFSYEQYF.

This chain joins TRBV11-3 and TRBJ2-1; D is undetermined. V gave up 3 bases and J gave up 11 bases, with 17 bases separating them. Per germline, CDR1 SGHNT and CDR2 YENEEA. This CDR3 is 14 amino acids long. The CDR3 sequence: CASSFRFPEGKQFF. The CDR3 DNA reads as TGTGCCAGCAGCTTTCGGTTTCCGGAAGGGAAGCAGTTCTTC.

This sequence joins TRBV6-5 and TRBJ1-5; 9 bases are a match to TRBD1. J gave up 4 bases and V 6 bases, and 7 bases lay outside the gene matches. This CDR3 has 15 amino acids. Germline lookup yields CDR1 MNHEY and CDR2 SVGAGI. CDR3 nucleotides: TGTGCCAGCAGGATGGGACAGGGAGGGAATCAGCCCCAGCATTTT. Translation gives CASRMGQGGNQPQHF.

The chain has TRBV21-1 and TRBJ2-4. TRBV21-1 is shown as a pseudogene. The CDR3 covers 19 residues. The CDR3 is CASSPAVRDPKLAKNIQYF. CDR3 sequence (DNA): TGTGCCAGCAGCCCCGCCGTCCGGGACCCAAAATTAGCCAAAAACATTCAGTACTTC.

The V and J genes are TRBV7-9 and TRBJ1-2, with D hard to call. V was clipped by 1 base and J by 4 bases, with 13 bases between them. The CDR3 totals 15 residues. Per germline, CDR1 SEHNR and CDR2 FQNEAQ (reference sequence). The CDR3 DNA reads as TGTGCCAGCAGCTTAGAATCAGGCCCCCTCTATGGCTACACCTTC. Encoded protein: CASSLESGPLYGYTF.

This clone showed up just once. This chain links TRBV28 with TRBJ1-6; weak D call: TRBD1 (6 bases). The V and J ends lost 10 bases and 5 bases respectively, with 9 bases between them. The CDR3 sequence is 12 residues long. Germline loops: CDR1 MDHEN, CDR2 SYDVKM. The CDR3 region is CATDSNNSPLHF. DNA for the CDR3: TGTGCCACGGACAGCAATAATTCACCCCTCCACTTT. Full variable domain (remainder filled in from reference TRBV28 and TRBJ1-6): DVKVTQSSRYLVKRTGEKVFLECVQDMDHENMFWYRQDPGLGLRLIYFSYDVKMKEKGDIPEGYSVSREKKERFSLILESASTNQTSMYLCATDSNNSPLHFGNGTRLTVT.

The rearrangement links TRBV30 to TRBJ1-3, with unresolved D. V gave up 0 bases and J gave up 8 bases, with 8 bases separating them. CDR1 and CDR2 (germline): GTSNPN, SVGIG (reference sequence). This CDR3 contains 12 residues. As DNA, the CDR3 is TGTGCCTGGAGTGTAACTTCAGACACCATATATTTT. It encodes CAWSVTSDTIYF. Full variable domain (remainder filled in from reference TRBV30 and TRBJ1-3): SQTIHQWPATLVQPVGSPLSLECTVEGTSNPNLYWYRQAAGRGLQLLFYSVGIGQISSEVPQNLSASRPQDRQFILSSKKLLLSDSGFYLCAWSVTSDTIYFGEGSWLTVV.

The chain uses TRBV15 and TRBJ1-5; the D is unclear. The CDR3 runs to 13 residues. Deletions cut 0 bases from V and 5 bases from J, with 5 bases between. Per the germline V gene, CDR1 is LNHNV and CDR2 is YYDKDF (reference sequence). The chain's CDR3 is CATSRDRDQPQHF. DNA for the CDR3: TGTGCCACCAGCAGAGATAGAGATCAGCCCCAGCATTTT.

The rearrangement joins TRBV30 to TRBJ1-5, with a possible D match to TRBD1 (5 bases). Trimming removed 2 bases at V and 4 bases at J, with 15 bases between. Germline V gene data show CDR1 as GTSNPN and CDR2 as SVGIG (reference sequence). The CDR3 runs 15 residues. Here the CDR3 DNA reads TGTGCCTGGAGTCCCAGGGACGGCCGAAATCAGCCCCAGCATTTT. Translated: CAWSPRDGRNQPQHF.

The CDR3, as DNA: TGTGCCAGCAGCTTAATCAGAACTAGCGGAGAGCAGTTCTTC. Translating it yields CASSLIRTSGEQFF. This rearrangement joins TRBV7-3 to TRBJ2-1, with 8 nucleotides matching TRBD2. Germline loops: CDR1 SGHTA, CDR2 FQGTGA. This CDR3 spans 14 amino acids. The V and J ends lost 1 base and 10 bases, in that order; junction bases with no gene match: 6.

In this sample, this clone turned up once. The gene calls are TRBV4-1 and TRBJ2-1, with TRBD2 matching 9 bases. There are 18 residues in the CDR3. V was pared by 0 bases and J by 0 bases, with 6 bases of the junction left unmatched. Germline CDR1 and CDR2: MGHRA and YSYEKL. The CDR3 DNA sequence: TGCGCCAGCAGCCAAGATAGGGCTAGCGGGAACTCCTACAATGAGCAGTTCTTC. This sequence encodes CASSQDRASGNSYNEQFF.

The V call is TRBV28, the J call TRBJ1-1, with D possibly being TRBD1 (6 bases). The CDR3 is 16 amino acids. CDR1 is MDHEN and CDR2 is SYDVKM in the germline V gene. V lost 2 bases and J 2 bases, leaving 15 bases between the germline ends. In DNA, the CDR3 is TGTGCCAGCAGTTTACTAGGCGCAGGGGCTAACACTGAAGCTTTCTTT. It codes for CASSLLGAGANTEAFF. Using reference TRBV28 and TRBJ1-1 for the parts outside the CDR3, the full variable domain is DVKVTQSSRYLVKRTGEKVFLECVQDMDHENMFWYRQDPGLGLRLIYFSYDVKMKEKGDIPEGYSVSREKKERFSLILESASTNQTSMYLCASSLLGAGANTEAFFGQGTRLTVV.